This note documents a single T cell receptor beta chain sequence. Its antigen is not identified. Together with a sample-barcoded 5' primer, a J-beta primer mix was included in a second PCR lasting roughly 6 to 12 cycles. In TCRdb, the 5' RACE reads were re-called with MiXCR into one record per CDR3 protein. The sample yields 1.8 million or so distinct CDR3 sequences, about 39% seen once. These data belong to a study of blood T cells in healthy people across ages. Findings and caveats of the study: Roughly linear age-related decline in beta diversity appeared, significant by age about 40.

The CDR3 loop spans 16 amino acids. Trimming pared 9 bases from V and 3 bases from J, leaving 23 bases between. Germline CDR1 and CDR2: SGHTA and FQGNSA. Sequencing was performed on blood. The TCR comes from a human donor in good health. The V and J genes are TRBV7-2 and TRBJ1-2; perhaps TRBD1 as D (5 bases). The CDR3 loop reads CASQGGQGRTYYGYTF. CDR3 in DNA: TGTGCCAGTCAAGGCGGTCAGGGTCGGACCTACTATGGCTACACCTTC.